This T cell receptor (beta chain) was profiled in a study of T cell responses to AZD1222 COVID-19 vaccine. Whole-study results and caveats: Dominant at 160-218 and 743-854, vaccine-associated CD4 TCRs also spanned spike.

As to this clone: Its matching antigen is unknown.

The protocol was immunoSEQ multiplex PCR, while the TCRdb copy is restricted to in-frame clones and leaves out a portion. The sample has roughly 160,000 clones, 92% seen once. The sample was peripheral blood, taken on day 0 of MenACWY control vaccination. This clonotype was obtained from an adult in good health.

CDR3: CASSFWGRAYEQYF. The CDR3 nucleotides read TGTGCCAGCAGCTTTTGGGGGAGGGCCTACGAGCAGTACTTC. The chain couples TRBV7-9 to TRBJ2-7; 7 nucleotides agree with TRBD2. With 3 bases clipped from V and 2 bases from J, the junction kept 4 bases outside the gene matches. The CDR3 consists of 14 residues. The germline V gene has CDR1 SEHNR and CDR2 FQNEAQ (reference sequence).